This T cell receptor beta chain was documented in a study of CD8 T cell repertoires and HIV-1 epitope variants (dated by TCRdb to about 2020). Background for the entire study: T cells were stimulated in separate culture wells with each of twenty-five peptides representing autologous and known Gag and Nef epitope variants. A 1M T cell aliquot was kept as an uncultured baseline condition, separate from the 83 T cell cultures. A total of roughly 78 T cell cultures were run, with each culture condition performed in triplicate except for one peptide, which was performed in duplicate. The epitopes tested covered three Gag epitope families plus Nef HW9 and YT9. T cells were enriched with the EasySep Human T Cell Enrichment Kit and co-cultured with equal numbers of autologous T cell-negative cells as antigen-presenting cells. Cultures ran for 9 to 10 days in IMDM with gentamicin, with half-media changes on days 3 and 7 adding IL-2, IL-7 and IL-15. The control conditions were a CMV, EBV and flu peptide pool, the Ebola AY9 epitope as a negative control, and a well with no peptide. Broad study findings and their caveats: A handful of clonotypes recognized the Nef KF9 family and one the HW9 family, with no responses to the TAALDMSHF plasma variant. Of the nine antigen-specific TCR beta clonotypes identified, about six appeared cross-reactive for autologous or known escape epitope variants. The assay identified only TCR beta chains and indicated proliferation in response to antigen, without indicating T cell function or cytokine profile.

The EasySep Human CD8+ T Cell Enrichment Kit was used on day 10 to isolate CD8+ T cells from every culture. Details on this clone: The specificity of this receptor is unknown. Base qualities were left out, and no much larger clone turns up one base away.

The V end loses 3 bases and the J end loses 7 bases, and a stretch of 10 bases separates them. Looking up the germline V gene yields CDR1 MDHEN and CDR2 SYDVKM. The CDR3 holds 12 amino acids from the cysteine to the phenylalanine. Only the CDR3 part of the read is kept: 36 bases, read in frame from the first base. Sequencing of TCR beta CDR3 regions was performed at survey depth on the immunoSEQ platform. The QIAamp DNA micro kit was used to extract genomic DNA from every cultured and uncultured CD8+ T cell population. The published analysis was carried out like this. Samples with fewer than 5,000 productive reads were excluded, which removed about 7% of the roughly 80 HIV peptide-stimulated cultures. A MANAFEST web app trimmed sequences to CDR3 and removed nonproductive sequences, CDR3s under 5 amino acids, and those not starting C or ending F/W. For a clonotype to count as antigen-specific, the clonotype had to expand relative to the no-peptide control in at least 2 of 3 replicates at FDR 0.01, and only within one epitope family. A frequency at least fivefold higher than in wells stimulated with peptides from other epitope families was additionally required for specific clonotypes. Here the immuneACCESS table is served through TCRdb, limited to in-frame sequences with V and J called. Missing clones are a known gap in these copies; in checked studies unresolved V genes cover under half, and the rest lacks a known reason. V and J calls and clone size follow that table, whereas D and trimming were derived from the DNA. For this sample there are approximately 5,300 clones; roughly 60% appear just once. Of the sample, 35% to 45% is held by the ten largest clones.

Sequencing was done on a sample of cultured CD8+ T cells derived from PBMCs. This receptor was taken from a male donor with HIV. The V gene is TRBV28 and the J gene is TRBJ2-7; a tentative D match to TRBD1 spans 5 bases. The DNA reads as follows: TGTGCCAGCAGTTTGGACAACGGGGAGCAGTACTTC. This encodes CASSLDNGEQYF.